A selection of T cell receptor beta chains follows, all from one sample in a study of blood T cell repertoires in COVID-19. TCRdb's table, derived via immunoSEQ multiplex PCR, lists solely in-frame clones and lacks some. The sample lists roughly 140,000 clones; roughly 88% were seen once. The specimen sequenced was peripheral blood. The receptors derive from a woman aged 45 to 65 in a cohort sampled during active or convalescent COVID-19. CDR3s include the opening cysteine and the closing phenylalanine or tryptophan. The order of the fields is D gene, J gene, clone size, V gene, CDR3 protein, CDR3 DNA. A D gene is named only where the DNA matches it firmly. Clone sizes are given selectively: once, few, many, or a class where the clone is expanded.

.	TRBJ1-2	once	TRBV5-1	CASSLQEGANYGYTF	TGCGCCAGCAGCTTGCAAGAGGGAGCTAACTATGGCTACACCTTC
TRBD1	TRBJ1-1	few	TRBV19	CASSIEGAWTEAFF	TGTGCCAGTAGTATCGAGGGGGCGTGGACTGAAGCTTTCTTT
.	TRBJ2-7	once	TRBV7-6	CASSLGGHPASSYEQYF	TGTGCCAGCAGCTTAGGAGGGCACCCTGCGAGCTCCTACGAGCAGTACTTC
TRBD1	TRBJ1-2	medium-sized	TRBV30	CAWSVPGGEVHGYTF	TGTGCCTGGAGTGTACCAGGGGGCGAGGTCCATGGCTACACCTTC
.	TRBJ1-4	.	TRBV6-5	CASSLQEREKLFF	TGTGCCAGCAGCTTACAAGAGAGGGAAAAACTGTTTTTT
TRBD2	TRBJ2-7	.	TRBV7-2	CASSRGLGDLYEQYF	TGTGCCAGCAGCAGGGGACTAGGAGATCTCTACGAGCAGTACTTC
TRBD1	TRBJ1-4	.	TRBV19	CASTNSGTANEKLFF	TGTGCCAGTACCAATAGTGGGACAGCTAATGAAAAACTGTTTTTT
TRBD1	TRBJ1-3	.	TRBV7-2	CASSPETGRNTIYF	TGTGCCAGCAGCCCCGAGACAGGGCGAAACACCATATATTTT
.	TRBJ1-1	.	TRBV13	CASSPLSSVLDTEAFF	TGTGCCAGCAGCCCCTTATCGAGTGTTTTGGACACTGAAGCTTTCTTT
.	TRBJ2-3	.	TRBV1	CTSSPFPGGISHTQYF	TGCACCAGCAGCCCCTTCCCGGGGGGGATAAGTCATACGCAGTATTTT
TRBD1	TRBJ2-7	.	TRBV7-9	CASSDPGQGAYEQYF	TGTGCCAGCAGCGACCCGGGACAGGGCGCCTACGAGCAGTACTTC
.	TRBJ2-5	once	TRBV7-2	CASSLATGTQETQYF	TGTGCCAGCAGCTTAGCCACAGGGACCCAAGAGACCCAGTACTTC
.	TRBJ2-7	.	TRBV7-2	CASSPEGGVRRIHEQYF	TGTGCCAGCAGTCCCGAGGGCGGGGTGAGGAGGATCCACGAGCAGTACTTC
TRBD2	TRBJ2-3	.	TRBV4-3	CASSQERAGGTDTQYF	TGCGCCAGCAGCCAGGAACGGGCGGGGGGTACAGATACGCAGTATTTT
TRBD1	TRBJ1-4	.	TRBV19	CASKTQGANEKLFF	TGTGCCAGTAAAACACAGGGGGCGAATGAAAAACTGTTTTTT
TRBD1	TRBJ2-2	once	TRBV29-1	CSAGGTGGFTGELFF	TGCAGCGCCGGAGGGACAGGGGGATTCACCGGGGAGCTGTTTTTT
.	TRBJ1-3	.	TRBV11-2	CASSLGQAYSGNTIYF	TGTGCCAGCAGCTTAGGACAGGCCTACTCTGGAAACACCATATATTTT
.	TRBJ1-2	.	TRBV30	CACNSRDGYTF	TGTGCCTGCAATAGCCGGGATGGCTACACCTTC
TRBD2	TRBJ2-1	.	TRBV29-1	CSVPNPTSGGKNEQFF	TGCAGCGTTCCCAACCCGACTAGCGGGGGGAAGAATGAGCAGTTCTTC
.	TRBJ1-5	.	TRBV19	CASSMEGFHEPQHF	TGTGCCAGTAGTATGGAGGGGTTTCACGAGCCCCAGCATTTT
TRBD1	TRBJ2-3	.	TRBV6-1	CASSEILDRETDTQYF	TGTGCCAGCAGTGAAATCTTGGACAGGGAAACAGATACGCAGTATTTT
TRBD1	TRBJ1-2	few	TRBV2	CASSASTGGVGGYTF	TGTGCCAGCAGTGCCTCGACAGGGGGTGTAGGTGGCTACACCTTC
TRBD1	TRBJ2-7	.	TRBV19	CASSIPWTGANEQYF	TGTGCCAGTAGTATACCCTGGACAGGGGCCAACGAGCAGTACTTC
TRBD1	TRBJ1-5	once	TRBV9	CASSVEGQGFSNQPQHF	TGTGCCAGCAGCGTAGAGGGACAGGGCTTTAGCAATCAGCCCCAGCATTTT
.	TRBJ2-1	.	TRBV4-3	CASSQERVAPPPYNEQFF	TGCGCCAGCAGCCAAGAACGGGTAGCCCCACCGCCTTACAATGAGCAGTTCTTC
.	TRBJ1-5	.	TRBV6-5	CASSQEYGLYQPQHF	TGTGCCAGCAGCCAAGAGTACGGTTTGTATCAGCCCCAGCATTTT
.	TRBJ2-1	.	TRBV6-4	CASSDGLYSYNEQFF	TGTGCCAGCAGTGACGGGCTATACTCCTACAATGAGCAGTTCTTC
TRBD1	TRBJ1-5	.	TRBV28	CASIPPGGPQHF	TGTGCCAGCATTCCGCCAGGGGGTCCCCAGCATTTT
TRBD1	TRBJ2-7	.	TRBV5-1	CASSSQDRVPYEQYF	TGCGCCAGCAGCTCACAGGACAGGGTACCCTACGAGCAGTACTTC
TRBD1	TRBJ1-1	.	TRBV19	CASSTLRGPGAITTEAFF	TGTGCCAGTAGTACCCTCAGGGGGCCAGGCGCCATTACCACTGAAGCTTTCTTT
.	TRBJ2-3	.	TRBV10-3	CAIRPSAGPDTQYF	TGTGCCATCAGGCCCTCCGCGGGCCCAGATACGCAGTATTTT
TRBD2	TRBJ2-2	.	TRBV19	CASSTGLAGGRLTGELFF	TGTGCCAGTAGTACAGGACTAGCGGGGGGGCGACTCACCGGGGAGCTGTTTTTT
.	TRBJ1-1	.	TRBV19	CASSIAQGTEAFF	TGTGCCAGTAGTATAGCCCAGGGCACTGAAGCTTTCTTT
.	TRBJ1-1	.	TRBV5-1	CASSSTMGGRRAF	TGCGCCAGCAGCTCCACCATGGGGGGACGACGAGCTTTT
.	TRBJ1-1	.	TRBV18	CASSGGGGNTEAFF	TGTGCCAGCTCCGGCGGCGGGGGTAACACTGAAGCTTTCTTT
TRBD1	TRBJ1-1	.	TRBV2	CASTFISGQAEAFF	TGTGCCAGCACATTCATTTCGGGACAGGCTGAAGCTTTCTTT
TRBD1	TRBJ2-1	few	TRBV24-1	CATSDLGGDRGVGEQFF	TGTGCCACCAGTGATTTGGGTGGGGACAGGGGAGTTGGTGAGCAGTTCTTC
.	TRBJ2-3	.	TRBV25-1	CATLKGASELKWYF	TGTGCCACCCTAAAAGGGGCTAGCGAATTAAAATGGTATTTT
.	TRBJ2-3	.	TRBV27	CASSFTLSDTQYF	TGTGCCAGCAGTTTCACCCTATCAGATACGCAGTATTTT
.	TRBJ1-2	.	TRBV5-1	CASSPDEGSNYGYTF	TGCGCCAGCAGCCCGGACGAGGGTTCAAACTATGGCTACACCTTC
.	TRBJ2-2	.	TRBV13	CASSPRRRAGELFF	TGTGCCAGCAGCCCTCGGAGGCGAGCCGGGGAGCTGTTTTTT